This T cell receptor (beta chain) was recovered during a study of a mutant IDH1 vaccine in newly diagnosed glioma (dated by TCRdb to about 2021). For the study in its entirety: Patients received eight vaccinations in weeks 1, 3, 5, 7, 11, 15, 19 and 23, corresponding to visits V03 through V10. Vaccination was initiated 4-6 weeks after radiotherapy alone, or concurrently with temozolomide cycles in the chemotherapy-containing groups. The approximately 29 treated patients were 62.5% male and around 40% female, with a mean age of around 40 years. Prior to enrollment, patients had been given standard therapy consisting of radiotherapy alone, temozolomide alone, or radiochemotherapy with temozolomide, with the combination given to most patients. Peripheral blood was drawn at six visits: V03 (baseline), V05, V07, V10, V12 and V13. For exploratory analyses, about 25 treated patients had longitudinal TCRB deep sequencing done wherever samples were available. Overall study outcomes, separate from this receptor: No apparent relationship was observed between pseudoprogression and alterations in the top peripheral T cell clonotypes detected by TCRB sequencing. Availability determined which PBMC samples were chosen for TCRB deep sequencing. Across multiple MHC alleles, vaccine-induced immune responses were seen in roughly 93% of patients. The authors stated that sample limitations prevented analyses of patient blood samples from being reproduced.

Libraries were prepared through the immunoSEQ multiplex PCR assay. Rearranged TCR beta chain sequences were amplified with the hsTCRB Kit following the manufacturer's protocol. An Illumina MiSeq was used to sequence the TCRB libraries. In the authors' own workflow: The proprietary platform of the kit vendor was used for demultiplexing, trimming and gene mapping. TCRdb limited this immuneACCESS table to in-frame rearrangements with V and J called. A share of clones is missing; checked studies link under half to unresolved V genes, and the rest is unexplained. V and J calls plus clone size are reproduced from that table; the DNA served to infer D and trimming. The sample table contains around 100,000 clones; only one count was recorded for roughly 90% of them. The ten largest clonotypes hold 0.55% to 0.7% of the sample. According to the study, the label for this sample's time point signals: week 11, during vaccination. Each vaccine dose, consisting of 300 ug of a 20-mer mutant IDH1 peptide in Montanide, was administered subcutaneously with topical imiquimod. All donors had newly diagnosed IDH1-mutant astrocytomas of WHO grade 3 or 4 that showed loss of nuclear ATRX. The samples were drawn from NOA16, a multicentre, single-arm, open-label phase I trial in Germany that tested a mutant IDH1 peptide vaccine in humans for the first time. Genomic DNA for TCRB sequencing was isolated from EDTA blood with the DNeasy Blood and Tissue Kit.

This clone appeared a single time. Its antigen is not yet known. No clone much larger than this one lies a single base away; base qualities are absent. V is clipped by 3 bases and J by 4 bases, and the sequence between their germline boundaries is 17 bases long. Measured from the cysteine to the phenylalanine, the CDR3 is 17 residues long. The entry retains the CDR3 DNA only, 51 bases that are in frame from base 1. From the germline V gene (reference sequence), CDR1 is SGHNT and CDR2 is YYREEE. This specimen consisted of PBMCs, obtained from a glioma patient whose treatment included an IDH1 peptide vaccine. This TCR derives from a woman aged 45-65 years with glioma. The sequence links TRBV5-4 to TRBJ1-6; the D segment could be TRBD1, given 6 matching bases. CDR3 protein: CASSSRGGAGYNSPLHF. At the DNA level, the sequence is TGTGCCAGCAGCTCACGAGGGGGGGCCGGATATAATTCACCCCTCCACTTT. The entire variable domain, with the stretches around the CDR3 drawn from the reference TRBV5-4 and TRBJ1-6 proteins, is ETGVTQSPTHLIKTRGQQVTLRCSSQSGHNTVSWYQQALGQGPQFIFQYYREEENGRGNFPPRFSGLQFPNYSSELNVNALELDDSALYLCASSSRGGAGYNSPLHFGNGTRLTVT.